This passage covers 2 T cell receptor beta chains from one sample sequenced in a study of CD8 T cells in Susac syndrome. It was with random hexamers that 0.5 to 1 ug RNA was reverse transcribed. TCRdb independently ran MiXCR on the immunoSEQ multiplex PCR reads; one entry per CDR3 protein. The table includes 150,000 or so distinct CDR3 sequences, around 94% detected once. The sample taken for sequencing was CD4+ T cells from PBMCs. The origin of the receptors is a human donor in good health.

CDR3 protein: CASSLAGSGQPQHF. CDR3 sequence (DNA): TGCGCCAGCAGCTTGGCGGGGAGTGGTCAGCCCCAGCATTTT. V and J are TRBV5-1 and TRBJ1-5; D gene unclear. V shed 0 bases and J shed 6 bases, with 10 bases lying between them. The CDR3 spans 14 residues. Germline CDR1 is SGHRS and CDR2 is YFSETQ. Based on the CDR3 plus reference TRBV5-1 and TRBJ1-5, the full variable domain is KAGVTQTPRYLIKTRGQQVTLSCSPISGHRSVSWYQQTPGQGLQFLFEYFSETQRNKGNFPGRFSGRQFSNSRSEMNVSTLELGDSALYLCASSLAGSGQPQHFGDGTRLSIL.

The chain links TRBV30 to TRBJ2-6, with 8 positions matching TRBD1. The CDR3 spans 17 residues. The V gene's germline CDR1 is GTSNPN and CDR2 SVGIG (reference sequence). V trimming: 0 bases; J trimming: 0 bases; junction bases outside the gene matches: 4. CDR3 DNA sequence: TGTGCCTGGAGTGTGGACAGGGCGGTCTCTGGGGCCAACGTCCTGACTTTC. Amino acids: CAWSVDRAVSGANVLTF.